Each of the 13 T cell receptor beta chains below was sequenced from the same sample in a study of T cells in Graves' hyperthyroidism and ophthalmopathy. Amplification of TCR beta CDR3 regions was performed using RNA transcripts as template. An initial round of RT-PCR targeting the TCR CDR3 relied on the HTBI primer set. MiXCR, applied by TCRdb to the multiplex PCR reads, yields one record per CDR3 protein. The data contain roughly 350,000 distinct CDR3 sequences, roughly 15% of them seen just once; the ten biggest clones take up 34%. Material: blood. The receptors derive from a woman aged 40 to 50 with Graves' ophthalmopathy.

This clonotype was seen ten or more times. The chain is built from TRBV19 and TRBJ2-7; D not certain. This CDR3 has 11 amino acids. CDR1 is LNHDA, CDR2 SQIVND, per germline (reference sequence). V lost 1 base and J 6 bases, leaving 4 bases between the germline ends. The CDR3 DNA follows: TGTGCCAGTAGTATAGGGGGCGAGCAGTACTTC. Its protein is CASSIGGEQYF.

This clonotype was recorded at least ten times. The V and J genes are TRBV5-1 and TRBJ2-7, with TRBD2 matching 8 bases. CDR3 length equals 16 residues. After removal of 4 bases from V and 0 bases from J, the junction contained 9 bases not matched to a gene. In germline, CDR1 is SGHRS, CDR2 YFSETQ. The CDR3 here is CASSLGSGVASYEQYF. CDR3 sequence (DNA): TGCGCCAGCAGCCTGGGTAGCGGGGTCGCCTCCTACGAGCAGTACTTC. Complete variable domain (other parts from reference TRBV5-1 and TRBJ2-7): KAGVTQTPRYLIKTRGQQVTLSCSPISGHRSVSWYQQTPGQGLQFLFEYFSETQRNKGNFPGRFSGRQFSNSRSEMNVSTLELGDSALYLCASSLGSGVASYEQYFGPGTRLTVT.

As DNA, the CDR3 is TGCGCCAGCAGCCAAGATCGACAACTCGCCTACGAGCAGTACTTC. This gives the protein CASSQDRQLAYEQYF. The chain links TRBV4-1 to TRBJ2-7; D is unresolved. Looked up from germline, CDR1 is MGHRA and CDR2 is YSYEKL. This CDR3 spans 15 amino acids. The V end was cut by 0 bases, the J end by 2 bases, with 11 bases between.

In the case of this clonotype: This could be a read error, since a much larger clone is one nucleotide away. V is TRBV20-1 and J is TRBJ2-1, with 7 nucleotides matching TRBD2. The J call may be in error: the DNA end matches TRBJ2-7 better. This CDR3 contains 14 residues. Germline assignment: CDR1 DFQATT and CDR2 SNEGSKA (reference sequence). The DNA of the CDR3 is TGCAGTGCTAGAGATGGTAGCGGGTACAATGAGCAGTACTTC. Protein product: CSARDGSGYNEQYF.

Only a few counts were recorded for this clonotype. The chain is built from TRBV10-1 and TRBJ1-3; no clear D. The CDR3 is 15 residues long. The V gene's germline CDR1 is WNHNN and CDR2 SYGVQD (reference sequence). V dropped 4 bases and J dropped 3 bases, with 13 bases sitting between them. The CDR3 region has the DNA TGCGCCAGCAGTGGACCAGGTTCCCGTGGAAACACCATATATTTT. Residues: CASSGPGSRGNTIYF.

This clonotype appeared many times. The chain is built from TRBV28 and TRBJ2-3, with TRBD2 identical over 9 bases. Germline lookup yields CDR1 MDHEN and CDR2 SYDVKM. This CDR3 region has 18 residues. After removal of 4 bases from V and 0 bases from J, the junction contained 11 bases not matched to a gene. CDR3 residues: CASSSPPGLAPSTDTQYF. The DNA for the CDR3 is TGTGCCAGCAGTTCCCCACCCGGACTAGCGCCGAGCACAGATACGCAGTATTTT.

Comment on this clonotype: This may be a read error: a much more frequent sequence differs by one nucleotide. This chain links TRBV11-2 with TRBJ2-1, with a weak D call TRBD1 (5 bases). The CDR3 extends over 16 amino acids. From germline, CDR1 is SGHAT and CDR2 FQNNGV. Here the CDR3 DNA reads TGTGCCAGCAGCTTCAGGGTAGTTCGCTCCTACGATGAGCAGTTCTTC. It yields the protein CASSFRVVRSYDEQFF.

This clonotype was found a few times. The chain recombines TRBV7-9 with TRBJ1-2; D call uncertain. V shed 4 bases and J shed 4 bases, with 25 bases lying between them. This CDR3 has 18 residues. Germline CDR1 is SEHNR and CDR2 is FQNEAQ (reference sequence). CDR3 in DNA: TGTGCCAGCAGCTCGGTAAAACGCCCTCGGGTAGCGGGCTATGGCTACACCTTC. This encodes CASSSVKRPRVAGYGYTF.

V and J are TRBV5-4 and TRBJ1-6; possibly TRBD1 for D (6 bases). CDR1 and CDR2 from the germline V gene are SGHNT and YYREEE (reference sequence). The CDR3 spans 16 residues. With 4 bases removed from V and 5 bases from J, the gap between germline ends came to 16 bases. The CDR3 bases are TGTGCCAGCAGCATAAGTCGGGACATAAATAATTCACCCCTCCACTTT. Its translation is CASSISRDINNSPLHF. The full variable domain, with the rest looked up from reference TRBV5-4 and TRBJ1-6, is ETGVTQSPTHLIKTRGQQVTLRCSSQSGHNTVSWYQQALGQGPQFIFQYYREEENGRGNFPPRFSGLQFPNYSSELNVNALELDDSALYLCASSISRDINNSPLHFGNGTRLTVT.

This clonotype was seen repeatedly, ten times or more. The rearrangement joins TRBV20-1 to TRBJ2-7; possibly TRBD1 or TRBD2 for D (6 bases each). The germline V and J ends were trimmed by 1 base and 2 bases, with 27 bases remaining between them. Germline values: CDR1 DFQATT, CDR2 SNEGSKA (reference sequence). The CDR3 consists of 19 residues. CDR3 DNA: TGCAGTGCTAGAGGATTAGGAGTCGAGGGGGGTAGCGAGACCTACGAGCAGTACTTC. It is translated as CSARGLGVEGGSETYEQYF.

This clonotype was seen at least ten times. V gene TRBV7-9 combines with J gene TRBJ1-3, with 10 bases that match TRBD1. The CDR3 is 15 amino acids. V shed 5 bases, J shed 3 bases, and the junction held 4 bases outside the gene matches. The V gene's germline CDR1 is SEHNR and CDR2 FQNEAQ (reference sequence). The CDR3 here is CASSPGTGVGNTIYF. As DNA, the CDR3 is TGTGCCAGCAGCCCCGGGACAGGGGTTGGAAACACCATATATTTT.

CDR3 loop: CASSLASGPYEQYF. For the CDR3, the DNA is TGTGCCAGCAGTCTCGCTAGCGGCCCCTACGAGCAGTACTTC. This chain joins TRBV27 and TRBJ2-7; 7 nucleotides align to TRBD2. Germline CDR1 MNHEY, CDR2 SMNVEV (reference sequence). J was trimmed by 2 bases and V by 5 bases; bases with no gene match: 6. There are 14 residues in the CDR3.

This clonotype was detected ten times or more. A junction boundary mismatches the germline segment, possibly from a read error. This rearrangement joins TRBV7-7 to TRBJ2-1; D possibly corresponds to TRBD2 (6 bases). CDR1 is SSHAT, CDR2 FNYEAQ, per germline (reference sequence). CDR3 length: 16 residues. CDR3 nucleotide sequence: TGTGCTAGCAGCTGGGGTGGGGTAGCGGCTAACAATGAGCAGTTCTTC. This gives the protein CASSWGGVAANNEQFF.